Listed below are T cell receptor beta chains from one sample, sequenced in a study of cytomegalovirus exposure and HLA in healthy donors. Repertoires were generated with immunoSEQ multiplex PCR, while TCRdb's copy carries only in-frame clones and drops some. The repertoire holds some 130,000 clones, with about four fifths as singletons. Sequences were obtained from PBMCs. The receptors shown here come from a man younger than 40 in good health and CMV-seronegative. Both conserved end residues are part of each CDR3. D genes are given only for firm matches. The size entry is marked missing in some rows and otherwise reads once, few, many or a size class.

>TRBV25-1|-|TRBD1|16|TRBJ1-5
TGTGCCAGCAGTGAATCCGGCGGGACAGGGGGCCAGCCCCAGCATTTT
CASSESGGTGGQPQHF
>TRBV29-1|few|-|12|TRBJ1-2
TGCAGCGTCACAAAGGGGAACTATGGCTACACCTTC
CSVTKGNYGYTF
>TRBV9|-|TRBD2|14|TRBJ2-5
TGTGCCAGCAGCCCCTCCCGGGGGGAAGAGACCCAGTACTTC
CASSPSRGEETQYF
>TRBV4-3|few|-|15|TRBJ2-2
TGCGCCAGCAACCTAGAACGGGGATACACCGGGGAGCTGTTTTTT
CASNLERGYTGELFF
>TRBV7-8|-|-|14|TRBJ1-2
TGTGCCAGCAGCTTAGAACAGGGAGAAGATGGCTACACCTTC
CASSLEQGEDGYTF
>TRBV7-9|few|-|13|TRBJ1-1
TGTGCCAGCAGCCCCATTTCGGGGGCTGAAGCTTTCTTT
CASSPISGAEAFF
>TRBV30|-|TRBD1|13|TRBJ1-5
TGTGCCTGGAGTGGACAGGGGTATCAGCCCCAGCATTTT
CAWSGQGYQPQHF
>TRBV4-3|-|TRBD1|16|TRBJ2-5
TGCGCCAGCAGCCAAGGTGTGGACAGGGGCCAAGAGACCCAGTACTTC
CASSQGVDRGQETQYF
>TRBV10-3|few|-|12|TRBJ1-2
TGTGCCATCAGTGAATCAGGGCAAGGCTACACCTTC
CAISESGQGYTF
>TRBV7-9|-|-|15|TRBJ2-3
TGTGCCAGCAGCTCCCCGGCCGGGAGCACAGATACGCAGTATTTT
CASSSPAGSTDTQYF
>TRBV5-5|-|-|14|TRBJ1-5
TGTGCCAGCAGCTTGAGGGGTGGCAATCAGCCCCAGCATTTT
CASSLRGGNQPQHF
>TRBV28|once|-|15|TRBJ1-5
TGTGCCAGCAGTTGGGGCGGGGCTGTCAATCAGCCCCAGCATTTT
CASSWGGAVNQPQHF
>TRBV30|-|-|14|TRBJ2-3
TGTGCCTGGAGTGCCGCCGTAGGCACAGATACGCAGTATTTT
CAWSAAVGTDTQYF
>TRBV6-5|few|-|12|TRBJ2-7
TGTGCCAGCAGCCTGATTTTTTACGGGCAGTACTTC
CASSLIFYGQYF
>TRBV6-5|-|TRBD1|15|TRBJ2-5
TGTGCCAGCAGTTACCAGATAGGACAGGGGAGGATCCAGTACTTC
CASSYQIGQGRIQYF
>TRBV10-3|few|-|13|TRBJ1-4
TGTGCCATCAGTGAAGGGGGTAATGAAAAACTGTTTTTT
CAISEGGNEKLFF
>TRBV9|-|-|13|TRBJ2-5
TGTGCCAGCAGCCCGACTCCTCAAGAGACCCAGTACTTC
CASSPTPQETQYF
>TRBV2|few|-|13|TRBJ2-7
TGTGCCAGCAGTGAGGACAGACTATACGAGCAGTACTTC
CASSEDRLYEQYF
>TRBV7-7|few|TRBD1|15|TRBJ2-7
TGTGCTAGCAGCTCCCAGCCGGGACAGGGTTACGAGCAGTACTTC
CASSSQPGQGYEQYF
>TRBV9|-|-|16|TRBJ1-1
TGTGCCAGCAGCGTGGTACTCGCAGGGGCGAACACTGAAGCTTTCTTT
CASSVVLAGANTEAFF
>TRBV9|few|TRBD1|15|TRBJ2-7
TGTGCCAGCAGCGCCGACAGGGGGGGGCCCTACGAGCAGTACTTC
CASSADRGGPYEQYF
>TRBV29-1|-|-|13|TRBJ1-2
TGCAGCGTCTCGTCCCGGGGGGGCTATGGCTACACCTTC
CSVSSRGGYGYTF
>TRBV2|-|TRBD2|15|TRBJ2-5
TGTGCCAGCAGGGGAACGCGGGAGGGGTGGGAGACCCAGTACTTC
CASRGTREGWETQYF
>TRBV2|-|-|17|TRBJ1-1
TGTGCCAGCAGTGGTGGGGTGACAGGCCTCATGAACACTGAAGCTTTCTTT
CASSGGVTGLMNTEAFF
>TRBV27|-|-|15|TRBJ2-7
TGTGCCAGCAGTAGGGAGTTTGGGCCCGCCTACGAGCAGTACTTC
CASSREFGPAYEQYF
>TRBV7-8|-|TRBD1|16|TRBJ1-4
TGTGCCAGCAGCTTAGGGCAGGGGGATGGCTCCGTCAAACTGTTTTTT
CASSLGQGDGSVKLFF
>TRBV29-1|-|TRBD2|14|TRBJ2-1
TGCAGCGTTGGGTTTCGGGCGGGGGGCAATGAGCAGTTCTTC
CSVGFRAGGNEQFF
>TRBV19|-|-|15|TRBJ1-2
TGTGCCAGTAGTATAGAGGACGGGGGAGTCTATGGCTACACCTTC
CASSIEDGGVYGYTF
>TRBV25-1|-|TRBD2|14|TRBJ2-2
TGTGCCAGTAGACCGTCGGGAGGCACCGGGGAGCTGTTTTTT
CASRPSGGTGELFF
>TRBV14|once|-|16|TRBJ1-2
TGTGCCAGCAGCCAAGAAGGGTCAGGGGTAGACTATGGCTACACCTTC
CASSQEGSGVDYGYTF
>TRBV7-2|-|-|15|TRBJ2-7
TGTGCCAGCAGCTTAGCCTTGCGGGGCCTCTACGAGCAGTACTTC
CASSLALRGLYEQYF
>TRBV6-5|-|-|14|TRBJ1-1
TGTGCCAGCCACCTGATGGGGGGAGGATTTGGAGCTTTCTTT
CASHLMGGGFGAFF
>TRBV19|-|-|13|TRBJ1-2
TGTGCCACCCGAAGGCCAGGATCCTATGGCTACACCTTC
CATRRPGSYGYTF
>TRBV28|few|TRBD1|15|TRBJ1-1
TGTGCCAGCCAGACAGGGTCGGCGGGTGACACTGAAGCTTTCTTT
CASQTGSAGDTEAFF
>TRBV9|-|TRBD2|16|TRBJ2-3
TGTGCCAGCAGCGTAGATCTGGCGGGGGGCACAGATACGCAGTATTTT
CASSVDLAGGTDTQYF
>TRBV9|-|-|16|TRBJ2-3
TGTGCCAGCAGCGTAGCTCGAGCGGTGAGCACAGATACGCAGTATTTT
CASSVARAVSTDTQYF
>TRBV27|-|-|16|TRBJ2-1
TGTGCCAGCAGTAAAGAGCCGGACATCTCCTACAATGAGCAGTTCTTC
CASSKEPDISYNEQFF
>TRBV6-5|-|-|13|TRBJ2-5
TGTGCCAGCAGTAAACTCCAAGATCGGGCCCAGTACTTC
CASSKLQDRAQYF
>TRBV5-6|once|-|13|TRBJ1-1
TGTGCCAGCAGCTTCGGGGGGACCACTGAAGCTTTCTTT
CASSFGGTTEAFF
>TRBV10-3|few|-|14|TRBJ1-2
TGTGCCATCAGTGAGTCGTCAGGGGCCCATGGCTACACCTTC
CAISESSGAHGYTF
>TRBV29-1|-|-|13|TRBJ2-1
TGCAGCGTTATACAGAGCTCCTACAATGAGCAGTTCTTC
CSVIQSSYNEQFF
>TRBV21-1|-|-|18|TRBJ2-5
TGTGCCAGCAGAAAGCTCCTAACTAGCGGGAGGGGGGGAGAGACCCAGTACTTC
CASRKLLTSGRGGETQYF
>TRBV28|-|-|16|TRBJ1-1
TGTGCCAGCAGTTCCCCGGGTGGTCCGAGGAACACTGAAGCTTTCTTT
CASSSPGGPRNTEAFF
>TRBV6-6|few|TRBD1|15|TRBJ1-1
TGTGCCAGCAGAGGAACAGGGGGCGATGTCACTGAAGCTTTCTTT
CASRGTGGDVTEAFF
>TRBV5-1|-|TRBD1|14|TRBJ2-2
TGCGCCAGCAGCGCGGACAGGCCCACCGGGGAGCTGTTTTTT
CASSADRPTGELFF
>TRBV6-1|-|-|12|TRBJ1-1
TGTGCCAGCAGAAGACAGAACACTGAAGCTTTCTTT
CASRRQNTEAFF
>TRBV5-4|-|TRBD1|15|TRBJ2-2
TGTGCCAGCAGCTTCGGGACAGATTACACCGGGGAGCTGTTTTTT
CASSFGTDYTGELFF
>TRBV2|-|TRBD1|14|TRBJ2-2
TGTGCCAGCAGTGGACAGGGGGCCACCGGGGAGCTGTTTTTT
CASSGQGATGELFF
>TRBV6-5|few|TRBD2|15|TRBJ2-5
TGTGCCAGCAGTTACTTTGGGAGGGCCGGGGAGACCCAGTACTTC
CASSYFGRAGETQYF
>TRBV15|-|-|14|TRBJ2-7
TGTGCCACCAGCAGGCAATCGAGCTCCTACGAGCAGTACTTC
CATSRQSSSYEQYF
>TRBV11-2|few|TRBD2|19|TRBJ2-2
TGTGCCAGCAGCTTATTTCTGGCTAGCGGGTCTGCGAACACCGGGGAGCTGTTTTTT
CASSLFLASGSANTGELFF
>TRBV7-2|-|TRBD2|17|TRBJ2-3
TGTGCCAGCAGCTTAGGCCCGCCGACTAGCGGGACCCGATCGCAGTATTTT
CASSLGPPTSGTRSQYF
>TRBV5-4|few|-|14|TRBJ2-2
TGTGCCAGCAGCTTGGGCTTTTCGGGCGGGGAGCTGTTTTTT
CASSLGFSGGELFF
>TRBV6-1|-|-|16|TRBJ2-3
TGTGCCAGCAGTGCCTATCCTAGCGATCCAACAGATACGCAGTATTTT
CASSAYPSDPTDTQYF
>TRBV15|-|TRBD2|17|TRBJ2-2
TGTGCCACCAGCAGAACCGGGACTAGCGGGGGGACCGGGGAGCTGTTTTTT
CATSRTGTSGGTGELFF
>TRBV11-2|-|TRBD1|15|TRBJ1-3
TGTGCCAGCACAAACACGAGGGGGCTAAGAAACACCATATATTTT
CASTNTRGLRNTIYF
>TRBV27|few|-|14|TRBJ2-7
TGTGCCAGCACCCATAGAGCAGGGTCCTACGAGCAGTACTTC
CASTHRAGSYEQYF